This is a list of T cell receptor beta chains from one sample in a study of OX40 agonist ivuxolimab in advanced cancers. The method was immunoSEQ multiplex PCR; TCRdb's version includes in-frame clones alone and lacks a portion of them. The sample includes approximately 77,000 clones, approximately 84% of them seen just once. The material was CD4+ or CD8+ T cells sorted from blood, obtained in a trial of the OX40 agonist ivuxolimab. The receptors originated from an adult with an advanced solid tumor such as melanoma, head and neck, liver or kidney cancer. Both conserved end residues are part of each CDR3.

>TRBV5-4|NA
CASSRQGAVGEQYF
>TRBV19|TRBJ2-5
CASSPGGTQYF
>TRBV7-2|TRBJ2-7
CASSSRGQGSYEQYF
>TRBV29-1|TRBJ2-7
CSVELGTGSYEQYF
>TRBV19|TRBJ2-2
CASSTGTGNTGELFF
>TRBV15|TRBJ2-7
CATSRVGGTSGGSYEQYF
>TRBV7-2|TRBJ1-1
CASSPKQGRTEAFF
>TRBV12-5|TRBJ1-1
CASGGEGWNTEAFF
>TRBV4-3|TRBJ1-2
CASSQSTTGIDGYTF
>TRBV9|TRBJ1-6
CASGGAFSPLHF
>TRBV5-6|TRBJ1-1
CASSVGQEIRSEAFF
>TRBV27|TRBJ1-1
CASSLEGQAFTEAFF
>TRBV6-6|TRBJ1-5
CASSLVAHQPQHF
>TRBV11-2|TRBJ2-1
CASGGFRSYNEQFF
>TRBV27|TRBJ1-1
CASRLRGNTEAFF
>TRBV10-3|TRBJ2-6
CAISESASRTGANVLTF
>TRBV4-2|TRBJ1-4
CASSPEQSTNEKLFF
>TRBV29-1|TRBJ2-1
CSVEEGLAGSYNEQFF
>TRBV11-3|TRBJ1-1
CASSPGTAMNTEAFF
>TRBV5-1|TRBJ1-1
CASSLGFDTEAFF
>TRBV4-1|TRBJ1-2
CASSHATGGYGYTF
>TRBV28|TRBJ2-1
CASRQGGGSSYNEQFF
>TRBV9|TRBJ1-3
CASSGGQYNTIYF
>TRBV6-6|NA
CASSYGPGTGAYEQYF
>TRBV5-5|TRBJ2-2
CASSLWGTNTGELFF
>TRBV6-6|TRBJ2-2
CASSMTGNTGELFF
>TRBV13|TRBJ1-1
CASSLRVFSGTEAFF
>TRBV27|TRBJ2-7
CASSSLRTGGYTYEQYF
>TRBV14|TRBJ2-5
CASSQDERPETQYF
>TRBV9|TRBJ2-5
CASSPHRTAIETQYF
>TRBV7-9|TRBJ2-7
CASSSSARDGSYEQYF
>TRBV5-6|TRBJ1-3
CASSLTGTGGNTIYF
>TRBV7-6|TRBJ1-5
CASSPYMTGNQPQHF
>TRBV6-6|TRBJ1-1
CASRDRDRGWVTEAFF
>TRBV4-3|TRBJ1-4
CASSQEGIGRSNEKLFF
>TRBV29-1|TRBJ1-2
CSVEPGIAQPNYGYTF
>TRBV19|TRBJ2-2
CASSRPGTRTGELFF
>TRBV5-1|TRBJ2-3
CASSKTTGYTDTQYF
>TRBV7-2|TRBJ2-7
CASSYGNSYEQYF